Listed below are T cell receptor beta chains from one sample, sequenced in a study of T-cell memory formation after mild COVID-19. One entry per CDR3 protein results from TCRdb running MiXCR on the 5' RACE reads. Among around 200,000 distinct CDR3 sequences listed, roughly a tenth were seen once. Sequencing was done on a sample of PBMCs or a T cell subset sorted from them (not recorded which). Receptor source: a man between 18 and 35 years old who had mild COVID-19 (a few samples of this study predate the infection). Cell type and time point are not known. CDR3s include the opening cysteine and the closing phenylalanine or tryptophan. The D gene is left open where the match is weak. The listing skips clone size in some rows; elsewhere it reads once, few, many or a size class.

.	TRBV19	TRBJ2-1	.	CASSIEINEQFF	TGTGCCAGTAGTATTGAGATCAATGAGCAGTTCTTC
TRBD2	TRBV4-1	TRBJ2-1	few	CASSQPTGGSYNEQFF	TGCGCCAGCAGCCAACCGACGGGGGGCTCCTACAATGAGCAGTTCTTC
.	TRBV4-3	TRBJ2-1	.	CASSQELAGLLFF	TGCGCCAGCAGCCAGGAACTAGCTGGGCTTCTGTTCTTC
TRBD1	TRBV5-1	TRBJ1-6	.	CASSLGTGGDSPLHF	TGCGCCAGCAGCTTGGGGACAGGGGGAGATTCACCCCTCCACTTT
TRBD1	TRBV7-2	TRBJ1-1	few	CASSLVSGQMNTEAFF	TGTGCCAGCAGCTTAGTTTCGGGACAGATGAACACTGAAGCTTTCTTT
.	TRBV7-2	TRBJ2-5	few	CASSWRGQETQYF	TGTGCCAGCAGCTGGCGGGGACAAGAGACCCAGTACTTC
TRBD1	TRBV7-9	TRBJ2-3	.	CASSVGQGGTDTQYF	TGTGCCAGCAGCGTCGGACAGGGGGGCACAGATACGCAGTATTTT
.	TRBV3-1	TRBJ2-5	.	CASSQVRDQETQYF	TGTGCCAGCAGCCAGGTGCGGGACCAAGAGACCCAGTACTTC
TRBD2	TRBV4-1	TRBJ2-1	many	CASSNGGALPGNEQFF	TGCGCCAGCAGCAACGGGGGGGCCTTACCTGGGAATGAGCAGTTCTTC
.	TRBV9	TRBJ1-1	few	CASSVSGGASEAFF	TGTGCCAGCAGCGTATCTGGGGGGGCGTCTGAAGCTTTCTTT
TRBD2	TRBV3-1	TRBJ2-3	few	CASSQLRGLAGGLDTQYF	TGTGCCAGCAGCCAACTCCGGGGGCTAGCGGGGGGGCTGGATACGCAGTATTTT
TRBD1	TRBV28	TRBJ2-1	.	CASSRAGGVNEQFF	TGTGCCAGCAGTAGGGCAGGGGGCGTGAATGAGCAGTTCTTC
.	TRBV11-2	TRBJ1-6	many	CASSSHARGARNSPLHF	TGTGCCAGCAGCTCCCATGCCAGAGGGGCGCGGAATTCACCCCTCCACTTT
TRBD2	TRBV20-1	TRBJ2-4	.	CSVPRGGGKNIQYF	TGCAGTGTCCCCCGCGGGGGGGGCAAAAACATTCAGTACTTC
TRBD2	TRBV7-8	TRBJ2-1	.	CASSLEVRGAYNEQFF	TGTGCCAGCAGCTTAGAGGTGCGGGGGGCCTACAATGAGCAGTTCTTC
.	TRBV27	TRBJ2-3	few	CASSQGSAIGNTQYF	TGTGCCAGCAGTCAAGGGTCTGCCATAGGGAATACGCAGTATTTT
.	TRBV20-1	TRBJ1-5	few	CSARGPAYQPQHF	TGCAGTGCCAGAGGCCCAGCTTATCAGCCCCAGCATTTT
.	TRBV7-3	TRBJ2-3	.	CASSRTGGTDTQYF	TGTGCCAGCAGCCGGACAGGAGGGACAGATACGCAGTATTTT
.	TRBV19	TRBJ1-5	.	CASSIDRGRNQPQHF	TGTGCCAGTAGTATAGACAGGGGTCGAAATCAGCCCCAGCATTTT
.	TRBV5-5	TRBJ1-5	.	CASSRMTGSLNQPQHF	TGTGCCAGCAGCCGAATGACAGGCAGCCTAAATCAGCCCCAGCATTTT
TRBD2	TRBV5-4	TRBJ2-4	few	CASSLPTSGKNIQYF	TGTGCCAGCAGCCTTCCGACTAGCGGCAAAAACATTCAGTACTTC
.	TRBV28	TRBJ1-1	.	CASKAGQPGTEAFF	TGTGCCAGCAAGGCGGGGCAGCCCGGCACTGAAGCTTTCTTT